This T cell receptor (beta chain) was sequenced during a study of blood T cell repertoires in COVID-19 (dated by TCRdb to about 2020). Background on the whole study: Collaborator samples came from the United States, Italy and Spain and covered acute and convalescent phases of COVID-19. Sample metadata almost always included a de-identified subject ID, COVID-19 status, age in years and sex. Where available, HLA class I and class II types were taken from metadata supplied by the sample provider and were not determined by assay-based typing. Samples came from the ongoing ImmuneRACE study (first 160 participants) plus 1,254 subjects from 6 global collaborators. The material from the prospective study consisted of cDNA or gDNA derived from T cells, B-cell-depleted T cells, or PBMCs. Subjects who had been exposed to COVID-19, were actively infected with it, or had recovered from it provided the deeply sampled blood TCRbeta repertoires that made up the dataset. The repertoires were released in a freely available public database meant as a resource for research on the immune response to SARS-CoV-2.

With respect to this clone: The clone's antigen remains unknown. No much larger clone is present one base from it, and per-base qualities are unavailable.

The immunoSEQ Assay, a bias-controlled multiplex PCR, was used to amplify TCRbeta CDR3 regions from genomic DNA. The study's processing was this. Nucleated cell counts per sample were estimated from amplification of reference gene primers within the assay. To quantify the absolute abundance of each unique TCRbeta CDR3 rearrangement, sequence reads were collapsed and filtered. For each sample, productive Simpson clonality was calculated as the square root of Simpson's diversity index over productive rearrangements. TCRdb stores this immuneACCESS table with in-frame sequences only. Part of the clones is absent; in the studies checked, under half of the shortfall reflects unresolved V genes, and no reason is known for the rest. The DNA was the basis for D and trimming; V, J and clone size are from that table. The sample profile shows about 29,000 clones; under 80% of them were found once. Roughly 8.5% of the sample is in the top ten clones.

General conclusions and limits of the study: The quantity of clinical and demographic metadata differed by source and by participant and was supplied without curation.

The collaborating institutions used their own protocols to collect whole blood in K2EDTA tubes. For TCRbeta analysis, collaborators shipped samples as frozen whole blood, isolated PBMCs, or DNA extracted from either of those sample types. V has 3 bases trimmed and J has 4 bases trimmed; junction bases matching no gene number 12. CDR1 and CDR2 are drawn from the germline V gene: MRHNA, SNTAGT. The CDR3 runs 17 amino acids, cysteine and phenylalanine included. Only the CDR3 DNA stays, 51 bases, in frame from base 1. The receptor was isolated from a woman aged 70 to 79 with active or convalescent COVID-19. Sequencing was performed on peripheral blood. The sequence is built from TRBV6-4 and TRBJ1-2, with TRBD1 matching 9 junction bases. For the CDR3, the sequence is CASSEGTGIHFVYGYTF. The sequenced DNA is TGTGCCAGCAGTGAAGGGACAGGGATCCATTTTGTCTATGGCTACACCTTC.